A selection of T cell receptor beta chains follows, all from one sample in a study of radiotherapy plus CTLA-4 blockade in lung cancer. Method: immunoSEQ multiplex PCR; TCRdb's copy keeps in-frame clones and lacks some. The sample has some 77,000 clones; around 87% are singletons. The sequencing used peripheral blood, collected from a patient treated with radiotherapy plus ipilimumab. The receptor set was obtained from a human donor with non-small cell lung cancer who had a partial response to radiotherapy plus ipilimumab. CDR3s include the opening cysteine and the closing phenylalanine or tryptophan. Fields, in order: J gene, V gene, D gene, clone size, CDR3 DNA, CDR3 protein. A D gene is named only where the DNA matches it firmly. For some rows the clone size is stated as once, few or many, or as a class when expanded; others skip it.

TRBJ2-1 | TRBV5-1 | - | - | TGCGCCAGCAGCTTGACTTCGAACAATGAGCAGTTCTTC | CASSLTSNNEQFF
TRBJ2-1 | TRBV4-3 | - | few | TGCGCCAGCAGCCAAGATCAGGGCGGAAGAGGAAATGAGCAGTTCTTC | CASSQDQGGRGNEQFF
TRBJ2-3 | TRBV7-6 | TRBD1 | - | TGTGCCAGCAGCTCCCGGCGAGGGGGCCCTAGCACAGATACGCAGTATTTT | CASSSRRGGPSTDTQYF
TRBJ1-5 | TRBV28 | - | - | TGTGCCAGCAGTTTCCCGGGACACTCGGGCAATCAGCCCCAGCATTTT | CASSFPGHSGNQPQHF
TRBJ2-3 | TRBV5-1 | TRBD2 | - | TGCGCCAGCAGCCTTAGCGGGAGCAGCGCAGATACGCAGTATTTT | CASSLSGSSADTQYF
TRBJ1-5 | TRBV19 | - | few | TGTGCCAGTAGTATTCCCTATCAGCCCCAGCATTTT | CASSIPYQPQHF
TRBJ2-1 | TRBV6-5 | - | - | TGTGCCAGCAGTTCCACTTTGGGCGGCGGAGGTGAGCAGTTCTTC | CASSSTLGGGGEQFF
TRBJ1-5 | TRBV28 | - | - | TGTGCCAGCAGTTTATTGCTTTGGGGCAGGGGATTTCAGCCCCAGCATTTT | CASSLLLWGRGFQPQHF
TRBJ1-1 | TRBV5-6 | TRBD1 | - | TGTGCCAGCAGCATCGAACAGGGGATGAACACTGAAGCTTTCTTT | CASSIEQGMNTEAFF
TRBJ2-5 | TRBV30 | TRBD2 | once | TGTGCCTCTAGCGGCGGTGATGAGACCCAGTACTTC | CASSGGDETQYF
TRBJ1-1 | TRBV5-1 | - | - | TGCGCCAGCAGCTTCCAGCTACAATACAGTAACACTGAAGCTTTCTTT | CASSFQLQYSNTEAFF
TRBJ1-1 | TRBV6-6 | TRBD1 | - | TGTGCCAGCAGCCGTAAACAGGGGACTGAAGCTTTCTTT | CASSRKQGTEAFF
TRBJ2-7 | TRBV19 | TRBD2 | - | TGTGCCAGTGCGAAGGAGAGCGGGAGGGCCTGGGAGCAGTACTTC | CASAKESGRAWEQYF
TRBJ1-2 | TRBV19 | - | once | TGTGCCAGTATGGGAGCTAACTATGGCTACACCTTC | CASMGANYGYTF
TRBJ2-1 | TRBV9 | - | - | TGTGCCAGCAGCGTTTTAAGCGGATACTCCTACAATGAGCAGTTCTTC | CASSVLSGYSYNEQFF
TRBJ1-3 | TRBV9 | - | - | TGTGCCAGCAGCGGAAGACAAGCTGGAAACACCATATATTTT | CASSGRQAGNTIYF
TRBJ1-5 | TRBV7-4 | TRBD1 | - | TGTGCCAGCAGCTGGACAGGGGGCTACTCTAGCAATCAGCCCCAGCATTTT | CASSWTGGYSSNQPQHF
TRBJ1-1 | TRBV29-1 | TRBD1 | - | TGCAGCGTTGAAGGAGGGGGCAGAACGAACACTGAAGCTTTCTTT | CSVEGGGRTNTEAFF
TRBJ2-1 | TRBV6-5 | - | once | TGTGCCAGCAGTTCCTCTCTAGAAGATGAGCAGTTCTTC | CASSSSLEDEQFF
TRBJ1-5 | TRBV7-9 | - | - | TGTGCCAGCAGCAATGACGGGAACAATCAGCCCCAGCATTTT | CASSNDGNNQPQHF
TRBJ1-2 | TRBV28 | - | - | TGTGCCAGCAGAAGGAGGGGCGGCTACACCTTC | CASRRRGGYTF
TRBJ1-3 | TRBV19 | - | - | TGTGCCAGTAGTACGCGTGGAAACACCATATATTTT | CASSTRGNTIYF
TRBJ1-5 | TRBV27 | - | - | TGTGCCAGCAGTTTATCTGCGGCAGCGGCCCAGCATTTT | CASSLSAAAAQHF
TRBJ1-6 | TRBV6-5 | TRBD1 | - | TGTGCCAGCAGTCTCGGGACAGTTTATTCACCCCTCCACTTT | CASSLGTVYSPLHF
TRBJ2-5 | TRBV28 | TRBD2 | - | TGTGCCAGCAGTTCACCTGGGACTAGCGGGAGAGAGACCCAGTACTTC | CASSSPGTSGRETQYF
TRBJ1-1 | TRBV28 | - | - | TGTGCCAGCAGTTTAGGGCAGGGATGGAACACTGAAGCTTTCTTT | CASSLGQGWNTEAFF
TRBJ1-5 | TRBV18 | - | - | TGTGCCAGCTCACGCACGCAGGGGACAAATCAGCCCCAGCATTTT | CASSRTQGTNQPQHF
TRBJ2-1 | TRBV5-1 | TRBD2 | - | TGCGCCAGCAGCTTTCTACTAGCGGGCCCATACAATGAGCAGTTCTTC | CASSFLLAGPYNEQFF
TRBJ2-1 | TRBV5-6 | - | - | TGTGCCAGCAGCTTAAGGACTACCTTCTCCTACAATGAGCAGTTCTTC | CASSLRTTFSYNEQFF
TRBJ2-3 | TRBV30 | - | - | TGTGCCTGGTCGCGATACACAGATACGCAGTATTTT | CAWSRYTDTQYF
TRBJ1-1 | TRBV9 | - | - | TGTGCCAGCAGCGTAGGTTCCAGGGTAGACACTGAAGCTTTCTTT | CASSVGSRVDTEAFF
TRBJ1-1 | TRBV7-2 | TRBD1 | - | TGTGCCAGCAGTCTAGTGGACAGGGGGAACACTGAAGCTTTCTTT | CASSLVDRGNTEAFF
TRBJ2-1 | TRBV5-4 | TRBD2 | - | TGTGCCAGCGGGGCTAGCGGACCTAATGAGCAGTTCTTC | CASGASGPNEQFF
TRBJ1-1 | TRBV19 | - | - | TGTGCCAGTAATCGCGGGGGGCGCGGAAACACTGAAGCTTTCTTT | CASNRGGRGNTEAFF
TRBJ2-7 | TRBV7-2 | TRBD2 | - | TGTGCCAGCAGTCTCCTGGCGGGAGCCTCCTACGAGCAGTACTTC | CASSLLAGASYEQYF
TRBJ2-3 | TRBV15 | TRBD2 | - | TGTGCCACCAGCGAGACTAGCGGGGACCGCACAGATACGCAGTATTTT | CATSETSGDRTDTQYF
TRBJ1-5 | TRBV30 | - | once | TGTGCCTGGAGTGTACTCAGGACAGTTGGCAATCAGCCCCAGCATTTT | CAWSVLRTVGNQPQHF
TRBJ2-5 | TRBV6-5 | TRBD1 | - | TGTGCCAGCAGTACCCGGGACAGTAGAGAGACCCAGTACTTC | CASSTRDSRETQYF
TRBJ2-1 | TRBV25-1 | TRBD2 | once | TGTGCCAGCGACTATAGCGGGAGACATGAGCAGTTCTTC | CASDYSGRHEQFF
TRBJ2-2 | TRBV7-3 | - | - | TGTGCCAGCAGCTTAAACAGGGAAGTGGCCGGGGAGCTGTTTTTT | CASSLNREVAGELFF
TRBJ2-3 | TRBV9 | TRBD2 | - | TGTGCCAGCAGCGTCGCTCCCTCCGGGACTAGCGGTAGCACAGATACGCAGTATTTT | CASSVAPSGTSGSTDTQYF
TRBJ2-5 | TRBV19 | - | - | TGTGCCAGTAGTATAGTGGGCAGACAAGAGACCCAGTACTTC | CASSIVGRQETQYF
TRBJ2-3 | TRBV15 | TRBD2 | - | TGTGCCACCAGCGGGGGGGTTCCAGATACGCAGTATTTT | CATSGGVPDTQYF
TRBJ2-1 | TRBV20-1 | - | - | TGCAGTGCTTTAGAGGATGAGCAGTTCTTC | CSALEDEQFF
TRBJ2-6 | TRBV18 | TRBD1 | - | TGTGCCAGCTCATTACCAGGGGGCGGGCCTGGGGCCAACGTCCTGACTTTC | CASSLPGGGPGANVLTF
TRBJ2-1 | TRBV6-6 | TRBD2 | - | TGTGCCAGCAGTCGCTTGGGTGGGGGAGGGAACAATGAGCAGTTCTTC | CASSRLGGGGNNEQFF
TRBJ1-3 | TRBV6-6 | - | - | TGTGCCAGCAGTTATTCAGGGAATGGAAACACCATATATTTT | CASSYSGNGNTIYF
TRBJ2-1 | TRBV27 | - | - | TGTGCCAGCAGTTTCGCGGGACCCCGAAGCAACAATGAGCAGTTCTTC | CASSFAGPRSNNEQFF
TRBJ2-1 | TRBV7-3 | TRBD2 | - | TGTGCCAGCAGCCGGACTAGGCCAAACCCCTACAATGAGCAGTTCTTC | CASSRTRPNPYNEQFF
TRBJ2-3 | TRBV6-5 | - | - | TGTGCCAGCACCGCGACAGGTAGAAGTCCAGATACGCAGTATTTT | CASTATGRSPDTQYF
TRBJ2-5 | TRBV4-3 | TRBD2 | - | TGCGCCAGCAGCCAAGACGGTGCGGCGGGAGGGCCCGGGACCCAGTACTTC | CASSQDGAAGGPGTQYF
TRBJ2-2 | TRBV5-4 | TRBD1 | - | TGTGCCAGCAGCCCCTCCCCGGGACAGGGGAACACCGGGGAGCTGTTTTTT | CASSPSPGQGNTGELFF
TRBJ1-4 | TRBV30 | TRBD1 | - | TGTGCCTGGAGAGGGACAGGAGGAAAACTGTTTTTT | CAWRGTGGKLFF
TRBJ2-7 | TRBV28 | TRBD2 | few | TGTGCCAGCCTCAGCGGGAGTTCCTACGAGCAGTACTTC | CASLSGSSYEQYF
TRBJ1-2 | TRBV7-2 | - | few | TGTGCCAGCAGCCTCGGACTATTCGATGGCTACACCTTC | CASSLGLFDGYTF
TRBJ2-2 | TRBV9 | - | - | TGTGCCAGCAGCGTAGACGGGAGGAACACCGGGGAGCTGTTTTTT | CASSVDGRNTGELFF
TRBJ2-1 | TRBV5-1 | TRBD2 | - | TGCGCCAGCAGCTTGAGTAGCGGGAGAAATAATGAGCAGTTCTTC | CASSLSSGRNNEQFF
TRBJ1-4 | TRBV5-1 | TRBD1 | once | TGCGCCAGCAGCAGACGAGGGGCGACAGGGGGCAATGAAAAACTGTTTTTT | CASSRRGATGGNEKLFF